This T cell receptor beta chain was identified in a study of cytomegalovirus exposure and HLA in healthy donors. Study details: From donors who were HLA-typed, an early data release held about 89 million unique TCRs.

Of note for this clone: Its antigen is unknown.

PCR was performed using 60 Vbeta and 13 Jbeta primers. TCRdb's table, derived via immunoSEQ multiplex PCR, lists solely in-frame clones and lacks some. The sample contains about 220,000 clones, roughly 82% of which appear only once. The germline CDR1 and CDR2 sequences are MNHEY and SVGAGI. V shed 4 bases and J shed 1 base, with 11 bases lying between them. The CDR3 loop spans 15 amino acids. Study results and caveats: Cytomegalovirus association was listed for around 180 TCR beta chains.

Input material: PBMCs. This clonotype originated in a woman aged 40 to 55 in good health and CMV-seropositive. The V and J genes are TRBV6-5 and TRBJ2-1; tentative D call: TRBD1 (5 bases). The CDR3 loop reads CASSSGHGSYNEQFF. DNA for the CDR3: TGTGCCAGCAGTTCCGGACATGGGTCCTACAATGAGCAGTTCTTC.